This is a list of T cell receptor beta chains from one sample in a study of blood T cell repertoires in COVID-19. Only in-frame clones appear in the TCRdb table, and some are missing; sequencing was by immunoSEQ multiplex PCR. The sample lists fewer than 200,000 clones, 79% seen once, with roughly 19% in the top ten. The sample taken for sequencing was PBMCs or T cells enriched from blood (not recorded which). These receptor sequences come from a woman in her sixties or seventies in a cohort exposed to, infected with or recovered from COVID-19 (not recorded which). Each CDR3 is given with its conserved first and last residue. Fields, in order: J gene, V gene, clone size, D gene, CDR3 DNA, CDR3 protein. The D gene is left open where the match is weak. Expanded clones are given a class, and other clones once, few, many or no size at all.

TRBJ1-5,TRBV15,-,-,TGTGCCACCAGCGGCTTGAATCAGCCCCAGCATTTT,CATSGLNQPQHF
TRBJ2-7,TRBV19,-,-,TGTGCCAGTAGTTACAGGCCATCCTACGAGCAGTACTTC,CASSYRPSYEQYF
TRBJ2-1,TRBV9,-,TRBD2,TGTGCCAGCAGCTTTTCACTAGCGGGACACTACAATGAGCAGTTCTTC,CASSFSLAGHYNEQFF
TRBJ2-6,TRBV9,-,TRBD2,TGTGCCAGCAGCGTATCGGGGGGGACTAGCGGTTACTCTGGGGCCAACGTCCTGACTTTC,CASSVSGGTSGYSGANVLTF
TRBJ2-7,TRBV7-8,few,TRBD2,TGTGCCAGCAGCTTCCCGGGGGGAGAGCAGTACTTC,CASSFPGGEQYF
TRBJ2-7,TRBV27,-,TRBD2,TGTGCCAGCAGTCCCGGGGGGGGACTAGCGGAATCTCGCGAGCAGTACTTC,CASSPGGGLAESREQYF
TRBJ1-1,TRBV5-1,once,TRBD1,TGCGCCAGCAGCTTGGAGGGACAGGGGGGCACTGAAGCTTTCTTT,CASSLEGQGGTEAFF
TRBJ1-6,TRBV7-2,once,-,TGTGCCAGCAGCTTAGGTCGCCCGTATCAGCCCCTCCACTTT,CASSLGRPYQPLHF
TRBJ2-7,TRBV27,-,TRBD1,TGTGCCAGCAGTTTATCTACAGGGGGTCCCTACGAGCAGTACTTC,CASSLSTGGPYEQYF
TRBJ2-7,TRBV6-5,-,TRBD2,TGTGCCAGCAGCCCGGCGGGACTAGCGGCCTACGAGCAGTACTTC,CASSPAGLAAYEQYF
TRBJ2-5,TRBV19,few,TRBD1,TGTGCCAGTAGTCCGTGGACAGGGGGCAGGGAGACCCAGTACTTC,CASSPWTGGRETQYF
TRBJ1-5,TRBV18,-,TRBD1,TGTGCCAGCTCACCACGGGACAGTCGTTATAGCAATCAGCCCCAGCATTTT,CASSPRDSRYSNQPQHF
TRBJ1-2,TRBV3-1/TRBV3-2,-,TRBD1,TGTGCCAGCAGCCAAGCCCGCCACAGTAAGGGGGCCAACTATGGCTACACCTTC,CASSQARHSKGANYGYTF
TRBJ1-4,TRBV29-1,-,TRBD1,TGCAGCGTTCGGACAGGGGGGAGGGAAAAACTGTTTTTT,CSVRTGGREKLFF
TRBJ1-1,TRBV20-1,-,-,TGCAGTGCTAGTCGCGGGCAGATGAACACTGAAGCTTTCTTT,CSASRGQMNTEAFF
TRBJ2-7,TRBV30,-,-,TGTGCCTGGAGCGACTACTACGAGCAGTACTTC,CAWSDYYEQYF
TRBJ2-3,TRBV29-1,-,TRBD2,TGCAGCGTCACCCGAGCGGGAGCTAGCACAGATACGCAGTATTTT,CSVTRAGASTDTQYF
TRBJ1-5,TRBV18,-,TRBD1,TGTGCCAGCTCACCAGGGACAGGGACACTCAATCAGCCCCAGCATTTT,CASSPGTGTLNQPQHF
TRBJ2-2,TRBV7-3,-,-,TGTGCCAGCAGCTTATATCGGGGAGCCACCGGGGAGCTGTTTTTT,CASSLYRGATGELFF
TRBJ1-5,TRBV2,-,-,TGTGCCAGCAGTGACCTGGACTCGGGCAATCAGCCCCAGCATTTT,CASSDLDSGNQPQHF
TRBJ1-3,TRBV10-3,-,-,TGTGCCATCGGTGACAGTCACTCTGGAAACACCATATATTTT,CAIGDSHSGNTIYF
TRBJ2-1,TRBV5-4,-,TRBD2,TGTGCCAGCAGTTATGGAGGGGCGGGAGTACGCAATGAGCAGTTCTTC,CASSYGGAGVRNEQFF
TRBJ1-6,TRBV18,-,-,TGTGCCAGCACCGACGGGAGTGATTCACCCCTCCACTTT,CASTDGSDSPLHF
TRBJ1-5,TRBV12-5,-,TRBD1,TGTGCTAGTTCACAGGGGTATAGCAATCAGCCCCAGCATTTT,CASSQGYSNQPQHF
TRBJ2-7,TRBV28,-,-,TGTGCCAGCAGAGCCGGGAGCTCCTACGAGCAGTACTTC,CASRAGSSYEQYF
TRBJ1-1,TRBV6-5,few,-,TGTGCCAGCAGCCACTCTAGAGGGAACACTGAAGCTTTCTTT,CASSHSRGNTEAFF
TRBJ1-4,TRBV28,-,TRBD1,TGTGCCAGCAGTTTACCGGGACAGGGTAATGAAAAACTGTTTTTT,CASSLPGQGNEKLFF
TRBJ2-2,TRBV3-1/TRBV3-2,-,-,TGTGCCAGCAGCCCCGTGTGGGCGGGCACCGGGGAGCTGTTTTTT,CASSPVWAGTGELFF
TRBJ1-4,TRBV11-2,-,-,TGTGCCAGCAGTACCAGGGGATTTGCAACTAATGAAAAACTGTTTTTT,CASSTRGFATNEKLFF
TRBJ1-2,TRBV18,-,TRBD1,TGTGCCAGCTCACCTGGGACAGGGGCGCATCGTTCAGGCTACACCTTC,CASSPGTGAHRSGYTF
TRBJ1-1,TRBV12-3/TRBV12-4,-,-,TGTGCCAGCAGTTTTGCGGGGAACACTGAAGCTTTCTTT,CASSFAGNTEAFF
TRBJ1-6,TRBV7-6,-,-,TGTGCCAGCAGCTTAGAGGCAGGGTTCGTGTCACCCCTCCACTTT,CASSLEAGFVSPLHF
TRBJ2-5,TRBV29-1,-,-,TGCAGCGTTGAGGGCAGCCTTGGAGAGACCCAGTACTTC,CSVEGSLGETQYF
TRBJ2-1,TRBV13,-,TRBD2,TGTGCCAGCAGCTTGGTAGCGGGAGTCGGTAATGAGCAGTTCTTC,CASSLVAGVGNEQFF
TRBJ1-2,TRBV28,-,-,TGTGCCAGCAGTTTAGCAGGGCTCCCTGCTAACTATGGCTACACCTTC,CASSLAGLPANYGYTF
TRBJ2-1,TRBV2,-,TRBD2,TGTGCCAGCAGTCCGATGGGACTAGCGGGAGGGTACAATGAGCAGTTCTTC,CASSPMGLAGGYNEQFF
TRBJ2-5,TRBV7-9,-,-,TGTGCCAGCAGCGTAAACACAGGGCCCCAGACCCAGTACTTC,CASSVNTGPQTQYF
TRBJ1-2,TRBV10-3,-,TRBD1,TGTGCCAGCACGACAGGGGTCTATGGCTACACCTTC,CASTTGVYGYTF
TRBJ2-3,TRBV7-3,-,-,TGTGCCAGCAGCCCCGAGGCTAGCACAGATACGCAGTATTTT,CASSPEASTDTQYF
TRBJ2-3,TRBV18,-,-,TGTGCCAGCTCACTTCTAGACACAGATACGCAGTATTTT,CASSLLDTDTQYF
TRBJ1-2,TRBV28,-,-,TGTGCCAGTAGATTGCAGGATGGCTACACCTTC,CASRLQDGYTF
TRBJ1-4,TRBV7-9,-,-,TGTGCCAGCAGCTCCTCGGGGGGTGAAAAACTGTTTTTT,CASSSSGGEKLFF
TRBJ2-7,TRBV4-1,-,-,TGCGCCAGCAGCGAAAGGACAGCATCCTACGAGCAGTACTTC,CASSERTASYEQYF
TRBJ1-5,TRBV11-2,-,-,TGTGCCAGCAGCTTAGGGGGGGGGTACAGGGAGCCCCAGCATTTT,CASSLGGGYREPQHF
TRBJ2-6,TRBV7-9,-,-,TGTGCCAGCAGCTTATTTGGGCTCTCTGGGGCCAACGTCCTGACTTTC,CASSLFGLSGANVLTF
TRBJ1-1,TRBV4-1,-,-,TGCGCCAGCAGCCAAGTAGCCTTGAACACTGAAGCTTTCTTT,CASSQVALNTEAFF